A single TCR beta chain is shown here with its context. Its antigen is unknown. The data belong to a study of regulatory and conventional T cells in RAG deficiency. Overall study findings and caveats: Shannon entropy fell and Simpson indices rose in RAG-deficient patients.

The repertoire was sequenced with immunoSEQ multiplex PCR; TCRdb's copy has only in-frame clones and lacks some. The sample has about 46,000 clones, more than 80% seen once. Blood CD4+ CD25-low CD127-high conventional T cells supplied the genomic DNA template. CDR3 length: 10 amino acids. These sequences were also reported in another study, on regulatory T cells. In that study: Amplification used 52 TRBV primers and 13 TRBJ primers.

This receptor was identified in a human donor in good health. This chain connects TRBV21-1 to TRBJ2-7. TRBV21-1 is deemed a pseudogene. The sequenced sample was CD4+ effector T cells sorted from blood. The CDR3 protein is CASADGEQYF. CDR3 nucleotide sequence: TGTGCCAGCGCGGACGGCGAGCAGTACTTC.